The 9 T cell receptor beta chains below all came from one sample that was sequenced in a study of blood T cells in healthy people across ages. A sample-barcoded 5' primer and a J-beta primer mix were used in a second PCR of about 6 to 12 cycles. TCRdb re-called the 5' RACE reads through MiXCR, storing one row per CDR3 protein. In the table there are around 790,000 distinct CDR3 sequences, roughly 44% of which are singletons. The sequenced sample consisted of blood. These receptors were taken from a man aged 60-69 years in good health.

This clonotype was detected only a few times. This sequence joins TRBV20-1 and TRBJ1-2, with 7 bases identical to TRBD1. The V and J ends lost 0 bases and 4 bases, in that order; junction bases with no gene match: 2. The germline V gene has CDR1 DFQATT and CDR2 SNEGSKA (reference sequence). CDR3 length: 13 residues. CDR3 region: CSARDPGGYGYTF. CDR3 in DNA: TGCAGTGCTAGAGATCCAGGGGGCTATGGCTACACCTTC.

The chain links TRBV15 to TRBJ2-2; D is unclear. V lost 3 bases and J 1 base, leaving 6 bases between the germline ends. The CDR3 extends over 14 amino acids. In germline, CDR1 is LNHNV, CDR2 YYDKDF (reference sequence). Here the CDR3 DNA reads TGTGCCACCAGCAGTCTCAGGAACACCGGGGAGCTGTTTTTT. Translated, it gives CATSSLRNTGELFF.

The J gene is TRBJ1-2, the V gene TRBV20-1; the match to TRBD1 covers 11 bases. The CDR3 is made up of 16 amino acids. CDR1 and CDR2 from the germline V gene are DFQATT and SNEGSKA (reference sequence). The V and J ends lost 3 bases and 2 bases, in that order; junction bases with no gene match: 8. CDR3 loop: CSASFGTGGVNYGYTF. In nucleotides, the CDR3 is TGCAGTGCTAGTTTCGGGACAGGGGGTGTAAACTATGGCTACACCTTC.

The chain is built from TRBV18 and TRBJ1-5, with D uncertain. This CDR3 spans 14 amino acids. The germline V gene has CDR1 KGHSH and CDR2 LQKENI. The V and J ends lost 3 bases and 7 bases respectively, with 13 bases between them. CDR3 residues: CASSPGIGEQPQHF. CDR3 nucleotides: TGTGCCAGCTCACCGGGAATTGGGGAGCAGCCCCAGCATTTT.

CDR3 sequence (DNA): TGTGCCAGCAGCTTGGCCCTCGGGGACTCTGGGGCCAACGTCCTGACTTTC. It translates to CASSLALGDSGANVLTF. The J gene is TRBJ2-6, the V gene TRBV5-8, with D possibly matching TRBD2 (5 bases). The germline V gene encodes CDR1 SGHTS and CDR2 YDEGEE. The CDR3 is 17 residues long. V lost 0 bases and J 0 bases, leaving 10 bases between the germline ends.

There are a few counts of this clonotype. The chain uses TRBV28 and TRBJ2-1; D gene unclear. The CDR3 has 10 residues. Trimming stripped 9 bases from V and 8 bases from J, with 8 bases between. Germline lookup yields CDR1 MDHEN and CDR2 SYDVKM. The CDR3 is CASTGDEQFF. The CDR3 DNA sequence: TGTGCCAGTACTGGGGATGAGCAGTTCTTC.

The rearrangement joins TRBV9 to TRBJ2-5; possibly TRBD1 for D (5 bases). The germline CDR1 and CDR2 sequences are SGDLS and YYNGEE. This CDR3 comprises 12 residues. V was cut by 6 bases and J by 0 bases, with 6 bases left in between. The CDR3 is CASIRDQETQYF. The DNA for the CDR3 is TGTGCCAGCATCAGGGACCAAGAGACCCAGTACTTC.

This clonotype has only a few counts. The chain couples TRBV15 to TRBJ2-5; TRBD1 might be the D (6 bases). There are 15 residues in the CDR3. V shed 3 bases and J shed 4 bases, with 15 bases lying between them. Germline V gene sequence: CDR1 LNHNV, CDR2 YYDKDF (reference sequence). The CDR3 sequence is CATSSRDTGIETQYF. The CDR3 DNA is TGTGCCACCAGCAGCCGGGACACCGGGATAGAGACCCAGTACTTC. Combining the CDR3 with reference TRBV15 and TRBJ2-5 gives the whole variable domain DAMVIQNPRYQVTQFGKPVTLSCSQTLNHNVMYWYQQKSSQAPKLLFHYYDKDFNNEADTPDNFQSRRPNTSFCFLDIRSPGLGDTAMYLCATSSRDTGIETQYFGPGTRLLVL.

This chain uses TRBV6-5 with TRBJ2-7; D is perhaps TRBD1 (6 bases). The V gene's germline CDR1 is MNHEY and CDR2 SVGAGI. The CDR3 consists of 16 residues. The ends were cut back, 4 bases at V and 4 bases at J, with 20 bases in the middle. The CDR3 sequence is CASSSPPGVGKYEQYF. The CDR3 DNA reads TGTGCCAGCAGTTCACCGCCAGGGGTGGGGAAGTACGAGCAGTACTTC.